Following are 21 T cell receptor beta chains from one sample sequenced in a study of blood T cell repertoires in COVID-19. Assay used: immunoSEQ multiplex PCR; TCRdb lists only in-frame clones, some missing. The sample carries hundreds of thousands of clones, around 90% recorded once. Sequencing input: peripheral blood. The receptors derive from a man at least 80 years old with acute or convalescent COVID-19.

The rearrangement uses TRBV5-1 and TRBJ2-3, with TRBD2 matching 15 bases. The CDR3 is made up of 16 amino acids. V shed 4 bases and J 7 bases; nucleotides not matched to a gene: 7. Germline V lookup: CDR1 SGHRS, CDR2 YFSETQ. CDR3 residues: CASSQGTSGRMNTQYF. The DNA for the CDR3 is TGCGCCAGCAGCCAGGGGACTAGCGGGAGGATGAATACGCAGTATTTT.

The J gene is TRBJ2-3, the V gene TRBV6-2 or TRBV6-3, with a possible D match to TRBD1 (5 bases). The CDR3 length is 18 residues. Per the germline V gene, CDR1 is MNHEY and CDR2 is SVGEGT. The germline V and J ends were trimmed by 2 bases and 0 bases, with 18 bases remaining between them. The CDR3 region has the DNA TGTGCCAGCAGTTACGACCTACTCTTGGGGCCCAGCACAGATACGCAGTATTTT. Protein product: CASSYDLLLGPSTDTQYF.

V and J are TRBV6-6 and TRBJ1-2; 8 bases match TRBD1. V was clipped by 4 bases and J by 7 bases; unmatched bases: 8. Germline V gene data show CDR1 as MNHNY and CDR2 as SVGAGI (reference sequence). This CDR3 contains 14 residues. CDR3 loop: CASSFRQGFGGYTF. CDR3 in DNA: TGTGCCAGCAGTTTTCGACAGGGGTTCGGTGGCTACACCTTC.

This clone was detected only once. The V gene is TRBV21-1, the J gene TRBJ2-3; TRBD2 is taken as the D call from the table, unchecked against the DNA. TRBV21-1 is noted as a pseudogene. CDR3 size: 14 residues. The CDR3 loop reads CASNLAGGTDTQYF. For the CDR3, the DNA is TGTGCCAGCAATCTAGCGGGGGGCACAGATACGCAGTATTTT.

The chain has TRBV4-2 and TRBJ2-3; 9 nucleotides match TRBD2. After removal of 4 bases from V and 3 bases from J, the junction contained 11 bases not matched to a gene. The CDR3 runs to 17 residues. In germline, CDR1 is LGHNA, CDR2 YNFKEQ. DNA for the CDR3: TGTGCCAGCAGCCCGCTCTTTAGCGGGGGCGGGACAGATACGCAGTATTTT. Residues: CASSPLFSGGGTDTQYF.

The rearrangement links TRBV6-4 to TRBJ1-1; D may be TRBD1 (5 bases). This CDR3 spans 16 amino acids. Germline assignment: CDR1 MRHNA and CDR2 SNTAGT. V was pared by 7 bases and J by 0 bases, with 18 bases between. This CDR3 is CASTANRGGLNTEAFF. Here the CDR3 DNA reads TGTGCCAGCACCGCGAATCGGGGGGGGTTGAACACTGAAGCTTTCTTT.

The CDR3 sequence is CASSSGGNYNEKLFF. CDR3 coding DNA: TGTGCCAGCAGCTCGGGGGGGAACTATAATGAAAAACTGTTTTTT. The chain links TRBV5-6 to TRBJ1-4; possible D gene TRBD1, 5 bases. The CDR3 loop spans 15 amino acids. Germline V gives CDR1 SGHDT, CDR2 YYEEEE. The ends were cut back, 3 bases at V and 4 bases at J, with 13 bases in the middle. Looking up the rest from reference TRBV5-6 and TRBJ1-4 gives the full variable domain: DAGVTQSPTHLIKTRGQQVTLRCSPKSGHDTVSWYQQALGQGPQFIFQYYEEEERQRGNFPDRFSGHQFPNYSSELNVNALLLGDSALYLCASSSGGNYNEKLFFGSGTQLSVL.

The DNA of the CDR3 is TGTGCCAGCTCACCAGGGGCCGGCTCTGGAAACACCATATATTTT. This translates into CASSPGAGSGNTIYF. The rearrangement uses TRBV18 and TRBJ1-3, with D possibly being TRBD1 (5 bases). The CDR3 runs 15 residues. The ends were cut back, 2 bases at V and 0 bases at J, with 8 bases in the middle. Germline V gene sequence: CDR1 KGHSH, CDR2 LQKENI. Full variable domain (missing parts from reference TRBV18 and TRBJ1-3): NAGVMQNPRHLVRRRGQEARLRCSPMKGHSHVYWYRQLPEEGLKFMVYLQKENIIDESGMPKERFSAEFPKEGPSILRIQQVVRGDSAAYFCASSPGAGSGNTIYFGEGSWLTVV.

V is TRBV25-1 and J is TRBJ2-2; D may be TRBD2 (5 bases). Germline values: CDR1 MGHDK, CDR2 SYGVNS. The germline V and J ends were trimmed by 6 bases and 1 base, with 9 bases remaining between them. The CDR3 spans 14 residues. CDR3 DNA: TGTGCCAGCAGCGACTACTTGAACACCGGGGAGCTGTTTTTT. Its translation: CASSDYLNTGELFF.

The V call is TRBV5-1, the J call TRBJ1-2, with a possible D match to TRBD1 (5 bases). Germline-derived CDR1 and CDR2 are SGHRS and YFSETQ. CDR3 length: 13 residues. V was shortened by 3 bases and J by 7 bases, with 13 bases between the two germline ends. In nucleotides, the CDR3 is TGCGCCAGCAGCTCGACAGTGGAGGGTGGCTACACCTTC. This gives the protein CASSSTVEGGYTF. The whole variable domain, remainder taken from reference TRBV5-1 and TRBJ1-2, is KAGVTQTPRYLIKTRGQQVTLSCSPISGHRSVSWYQQTPGQGLQFLFEYFSETQRNKGNFPGRFSGRQFSNSRSEMNVSTLELGDSALYLCASSSTVEGGYTFGSGTRLTVV.

The chain uses TRBV7-2 and TRBJ2-7, with D possibly being TRBD2 (5 bases). The CDR3 length is 13 residues. Per the germline V gene, CDR1 is SGHTA and CDR2 is FQGNSA. V was clipped by 1 base and J by 13 bases, with 17 bases between them. CDR3 amino acids: CASSLDALDPGYF. CDR3 bases: TGTGCCAGCAGCTTAGACGCACTAGACCCAGGCTACTTC.

This clone was seen a single time. CDR3 bases: TGTGCCAGCGAAGGGACAGTGGGAAACACCATATATTTT. This sequence encodes CASEGTVGNTIYF. The V gene is TRBV19, the J gene TRBJ1-3, with TRBD1 identical over 7 bases. The CDR3 sequence is 13 residues long. Germline CDR1 and CDR2: LNHDA and SQIVND (reference sequence). V was pared by 9 bases and J by 4 bases, with 6 bases of the junction left unmatched. The whole variable domain, remainder taken from reference TRBV19 and TRBJ1-3, is DGGITQSPKYLFRKEGQNVTLSCEQNLNHDAMYWYRQDPGQGLRLIYYSQIVNDFQKGDIAEGYSVSREKKESFPLTVTSAQKNPTAFYLCASEGTVGNTIYFGEGSWLTVV.

The chain links TRBV5-4 to TRBJ1-5; 8 bases map to TRBD1. Trimming cost V 8 bases and J 3 bases; bases outside gene matches: 4. The CDR3 runs to 13 residues. Germline lookup yields CDR1 SGHNT and CDR2 YYREEE (reference sequence). The CDR3, as DNA: TGTGCCAGTTCAGGGGGCGTCAATCAGCCCCAGCATTTT. It translates to CASSGGVNQPQHF.

The chain recombines TRBV5-8 with TRBJ1-6; 8 bases map to TRBD1. The CDR3 covers 14 residues. J gave up 7 bases and V 1 base, and 1 base lay outside the gene matches. Germline CDR1 is SGHTS and CDR2 is YDEGEE. In DNA, the CDR3 is TGTGCCAGCAGCTTGAACAGGGGGAATTCACCCCTCCACTTT. As protein: CASSLNRGNSPLHF.

V gene TRBV28 combines with J gene TRBJ1-5; a weak D match, TRBD1 (5 bases). The CDR3 totals 17 residues. The V end lost 4 bases, the J end lost 2 bases, and 18 bases lay between the germline ends. CDR1 MDHEN and CDR2 SYDVKM come from the germline V gene. CDR3: CASSSGRTPRGNQPQHF. Here the CDR3 DNA reads TGTGCCAGCAGTTCAGGCAGGACACCCCGGGGCAATCAGCCCCAGCATTTT.

The J gene is TRBJ1-5, the V gene TRBV13, with 7 positions matching TRBD1. The V segment lost 5 bases and the J segment 2 bases; nucleotides outside the gene matches: 6. CDR3 length: 15 amino acids. Germline CDR1 is PRHDT and CDR2 is FYEKMQ (reference sequence). The CDR3 reads CASSLSGGGNQPQHF. CDR3 coding DNA: TGTGCCAGCAGCCTATCAGGGGGAGGCAATCAGCCCCAGCATTTT.

The chain is built from TRBV29-1 and TRBJ2-2; 12 bases are shared with TRBD1. Germline CDR1 is SQVTM and CDR2 is ANQGSEA. The J segment lost 4 bases and the V segment lost 3 bases, leaving 3 bases of the junction unmatched. CDR3 size: 15 residues. The CDR3 is CSVEGTGGPTGELFF. In nucleotides, the CDR3 is TGCAGCGTTGAGGGGACAGGGGGCCCCACCGGGGAGCTGTTTTTT.

The CDR3 DNA is TGTGCCAGCAGCTACGGCGTCCTAGCGCTTTCCTACGAGCAGTACTTC. Protein: CASSYGVLALSYEQYF. This sequence joins TRBV28 and TRBJ2-7, with TRBD2 as a possible D gene (6 bases). Germline loops: CDR1 MDHEN, CDR2 SYDVKM. The CDR3 has 16 amino acids. The germline V and J ends were trimmed by 6 bases and 1 base, with 19 bases remaining between them.

V and J are TRBV6-2 or TRBV6-3 and TRBJ1-4, with 8 positions matching TRBD1. From germline, CDR1 is MNHEY and CDR2 SVGEGT. The CDR3 has 13 amino acids. The V and J ends lost 5 bases and 7 bases, in that order; junction bases with no gene match: 3. The CDR3 DNA sequence: TGTGCCAGCAGTAAGACAGGGGTTGAAAAACTGTTTTTT. Translated: CASSKTGVEKLFF.

V usage is TRBV2 and J usage is TRBJ2-1; unclear D gene. The CDR3 has 14 residues. Germline V gene data show CDR1 as SNHLY and CDR2 as FYNNEI. Trimming left V 7 bases short and J 8 bases short, with 18 bases between. The CDR3 coding sequence is TGTGCCAGCAAACGGATGGGCCAGACGGATGAGCAGTTCTTC. Its protein product is CASKRMGQTDEQFF.

V usage is TRBV7-9 and J usage is TRBJ1-1, with TRBD1 matching over 10 bases. V lost 1 base and J lost 6; bases outside the gene matches: 5. There are 15 residues in the CDR3. Germline CDR1 reads SEHNR; CDR2 reads FQNEAQ (reference sequence). The CDR3 DNA sequence: TGTGCCAGCAGCTTAGGTGGTGGGACAGGGGCTGAAGCTTTCTTT. Translated, it gives CASSLGGGTGAEAFF.